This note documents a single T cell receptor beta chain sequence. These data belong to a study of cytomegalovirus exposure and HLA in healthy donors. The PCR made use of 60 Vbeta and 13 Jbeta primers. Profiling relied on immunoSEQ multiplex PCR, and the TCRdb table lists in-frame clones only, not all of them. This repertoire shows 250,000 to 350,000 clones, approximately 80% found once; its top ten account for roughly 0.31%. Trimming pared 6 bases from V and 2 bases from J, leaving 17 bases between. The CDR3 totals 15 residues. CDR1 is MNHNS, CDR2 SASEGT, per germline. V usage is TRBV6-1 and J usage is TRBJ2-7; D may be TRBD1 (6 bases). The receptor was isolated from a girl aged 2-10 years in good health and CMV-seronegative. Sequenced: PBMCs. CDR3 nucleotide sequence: TGTGCCAGCAGCGGAGAGACAGGAACGGCCTACGAGCAGTACTTC. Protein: CASSGETGTAYEQYF.